This TCR beta chain stems from a study of PD-1 blockade in classical Hodgkin lymphoma. CDR1 is LNHNV, CDR2 YYDKDF, per germline (reference sequence). With V trimmed by 0 bases and J by 2 bases, 7 bases remained unmatched. CDR3 length: 17 residues. Time point denoted: newly diagnosed, previously untreated cHL patient sample. Magnetic negative selection was used to purify CD8+ T cells from thawed PBMCs. Libraries were prepared by immunoSEQ multiplex PCR; TCRdb keeps only in-frame clonotypes and omits some of them. Seen here are 13,000 to 15,000 clones, 91% observed once, and the top ten hold approximately 5%.

Sequencing was carried out using CD8+ T cells from blood. This TCR was sampled from a human donor with classical Hodgkin lymphoma. The chain joins TRBV15 to TRBJ2-7; TRBD2 matches 10 bases. This CDR3 reads CATSRESSLAGPYEQYF. Here the CDR3 DNA reads TGTGCCACCAGCAGAGAGTCTTCACTAGCGGGGCCCTACGAGCAGTACTTC.